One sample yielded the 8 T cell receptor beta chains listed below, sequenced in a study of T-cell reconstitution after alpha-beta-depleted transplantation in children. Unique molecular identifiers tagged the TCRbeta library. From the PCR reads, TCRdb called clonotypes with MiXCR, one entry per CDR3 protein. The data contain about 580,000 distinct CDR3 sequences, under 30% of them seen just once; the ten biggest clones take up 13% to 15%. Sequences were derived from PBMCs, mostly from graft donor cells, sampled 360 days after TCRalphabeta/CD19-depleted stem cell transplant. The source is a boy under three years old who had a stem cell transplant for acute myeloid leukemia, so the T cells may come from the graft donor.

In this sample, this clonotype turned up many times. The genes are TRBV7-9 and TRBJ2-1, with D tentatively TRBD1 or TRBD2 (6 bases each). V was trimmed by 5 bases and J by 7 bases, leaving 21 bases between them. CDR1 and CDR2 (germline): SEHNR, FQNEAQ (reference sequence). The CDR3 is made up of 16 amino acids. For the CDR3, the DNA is TGTGCCAGCAGCCAAGGTCGGGGGCCCGGTCCTAATGAGCAGTTCTTC. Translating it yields CASSQGRGPGPNEQFF.

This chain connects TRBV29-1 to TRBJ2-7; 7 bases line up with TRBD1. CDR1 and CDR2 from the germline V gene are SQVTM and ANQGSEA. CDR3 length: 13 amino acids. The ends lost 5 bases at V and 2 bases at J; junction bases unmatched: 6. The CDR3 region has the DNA TGCAGCGTTAGAAGGGGGCAGACCTACGAGCAGTACTTC. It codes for CSVRRGQTYEQYF.

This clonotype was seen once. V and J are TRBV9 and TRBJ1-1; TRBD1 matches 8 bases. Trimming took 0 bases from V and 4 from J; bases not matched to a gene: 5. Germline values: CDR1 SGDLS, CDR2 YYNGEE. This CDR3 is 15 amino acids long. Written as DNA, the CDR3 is TGTGCCAGCAGCGTAGAGACAGGGGAGGGCACTGAAGCTTTCTTT. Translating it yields CASSVETGEGTEAFF.

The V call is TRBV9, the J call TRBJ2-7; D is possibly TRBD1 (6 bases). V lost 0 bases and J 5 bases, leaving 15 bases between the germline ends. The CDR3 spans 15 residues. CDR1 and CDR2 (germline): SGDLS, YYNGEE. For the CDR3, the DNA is TGTGCCAGCAGCGTAGGCCAGAATGGGGGCAACGAGCAGTACTTC. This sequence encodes CASSVGQNGGNEQYF.

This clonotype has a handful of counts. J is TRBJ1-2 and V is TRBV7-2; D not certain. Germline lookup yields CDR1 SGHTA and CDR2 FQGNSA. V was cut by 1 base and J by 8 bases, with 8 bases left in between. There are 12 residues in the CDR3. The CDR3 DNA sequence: TGTGCCAGCAGCTTAGACAGCATCGGCTACACCTTC. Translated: CASSLDSIGYTF.

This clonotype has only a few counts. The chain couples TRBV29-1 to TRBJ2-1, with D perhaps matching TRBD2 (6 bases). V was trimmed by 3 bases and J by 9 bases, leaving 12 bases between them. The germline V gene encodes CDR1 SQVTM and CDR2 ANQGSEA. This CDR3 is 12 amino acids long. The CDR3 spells CSVEDWGGEQFF. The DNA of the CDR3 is TGCAGCGTTGAGGATTGGGGAGGTGAGCAGTTCTTC.

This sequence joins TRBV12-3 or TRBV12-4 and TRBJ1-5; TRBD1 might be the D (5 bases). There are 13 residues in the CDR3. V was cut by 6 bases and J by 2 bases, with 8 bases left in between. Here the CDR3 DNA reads TGTGCCAGCAGCATGACAGGCAATCAGCCCCAGCATTTT. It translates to CASSMTGNQPQHF.

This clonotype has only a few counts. The CDR3 DNA sequence: TGCAGTGCTAGAGACCCCAGTATGCGGGGGGGAACAGATACGCAGTATTTT. Encoded protein: CSARDPSMRGGTDTQYF. The V call is TRBV20-1, the J call TRBJ2-3, with TRBD2 identical over 9 bases. This CDR3 region has 17 residues. From germline, CDR1 is DFQATT and CDR2 SNEGSKA (reference sequence). The V and J ends lost 0 bases and 3 bases, in that order; junction bases with no gene match: 10.